This TCR beta chain was sequenced in a study of cytomegalovirus exposure and HLA in healthy donors. Study-wide background: Around 83% of more than 300 genotyped donors fell in the Caucasian-associated ancestry cluster. Whole-study results and caveats: Rare TCR sequences dominated, though some public TCRs recurred in many donors. Overall, approximately 180 TCR beta chains were annotated as cytomegalovirus-associated.

Unmatched junction bases numbered 7, after V lost 5 bases and J lost 1 base. The germline gives CDR1 SGHTA, CDR2 FQGTGA. CDR3 size: 16 residues. Points on this clone: Its antigen is as yet unknown.

PCR primers comprised 60 Vbeta and 13 Jbeta primers. Sequencing used immunoSEQ multiplex PCR; TCRdb keeps in-frame clones, though not all of them. Of roughly 200,000 clones in the sample, just under 80% were seen once. This TCR was sampled from a female donor in good health and CMV-seronegative. Sequenced input: PBMCs. The rearrangement uses TRBV7-3 and TRBJ2-3; TRBD2 agrees at 9 bases. CDR3 region: CASSPGLAAGTDTQYF. CDR3 bases: TGTGCCAGCAGCCCGGGACTAGCTGCTGGCACAGATACGCAGTATTTT.